Reported below is one TCR beta chain. Its target is unknown. No fewer than 7 million PBMCs went into each sample. The record originates from a study of blood T cells in healthy people across ages. Using a J-beta primer mix together with a sample-barcoded 5' primer, a second PCR was run for about 6 to 12 cycles. Researchers report that a template-switch adaptor with 12 random nucleotides tagged each cDNA molecule. Via MiXCR, TCRdb re-called the 5' RACE reads, giving one row per CDR3 protein. The table shows about 1,500,000 distinct CDR3 sequences, with 42% occurring only once. The study, taken as a whole, reports: Shifts in expanded clonotypes may have been confounded by donor CMV status, which was unknown. While age rose, TCR beta diversity per million T cells dropped in a roughly linear way.

The sequenced sample was blood. The receptor was derived from a woman aged 18-29 years in good health.

For the CDR3, the DNA is TGTGCCTGGAGTTCGACTGGGACTAATGAAAAACTGTTTTTT. Its translation is CAWSSTGTNEKLFF. The V and J genes are TRBV30 and TRBJ1-4, with unresolved D. Germline V gene lookup returns CDR1 GTSNPN and CDR2 SVGIG (reference sequence). The V end was cut by 2 bases, the J end by 2 bases, with 9 bases between. This CDR3 is 14 amino acids long.